The 5 T cell receptor beta chains below come from one sample, sequenced in a study of blood T cell repertoires in COVID-19. Using immunoSEQ multiplex PCR, the repertoire was profiled, and TCRdb retains in-frame clones only, with some absent. The profile shows a few hundred thousand clones, more than 65% of them singletons. The sample was peripheral blood. The receptor source for this set is a person aged 65 to 85 with COVID-19, enrolled during active disease.

The chain carries TRBV6-5 and TRBJ1-1; a possible D gene is TRBD1 (5 bases). Germline CDR1 MNHEY, CDR2 SVGAGI. V shed 6 bases and J shed 0 bases, with 11 bases lying between them. This CDR3 region has 14 residues. The CDR3 sequence is CASRGTAMNTEAFF. The CDR3 DNA reads TGTGCCAGCAGAGGGACTGCTATGAACACTGAAGCTTTCTTT.

The table lists this clone with a few counts. The V call is TRBV7-2, the J call TRBJ1-2, with 7 bases that match TRBD1. J was trimmed by 2 bases and V by 5 bases; bases with no gene match: 8. The length of the CDR3 is 15 residues. The germline V gene has CDR1 SGHTA and CDR2 FQGNSA. The CDR3 coding sequence is TGTGCCAGCAGCCCCTCCTCGACAGGGAACTATGGCTACACCTTC. This gives the protein CASSPSSTGNYGYTF.

The rearrangement links TRBV11-3 to TRBJ2-3, with D perhaps TRBD1 (6 bases). Per germline, CDR1 SGHNT and CDR2 YENEEA. V was shortened by 1 base and J by 3 bases, with 11 bases between the two germline ends. This CDR3 is 15 amino acids long. CDR3 sequence: CASSLGHRVTDTQYF. CDR3 bases: TGTGCCAGCAGCTTAGGGCACAGGGTAACAGATACGCAGTATTTT.

The rearrangement uses TRBV28 and TRBJ2-1; TRBD1 aligns across 9 bases. This CDR3 region has 13 residues. Per the germline V gene, CDR1 is MDHEN and CDR2 is SYDVKM. Germline trimming cut 10 bases from V and 9 bases from J; bases unmatched to any gene: 10. The chain's CDR3 is CAIMTGGRGEQFF. CDR3 nucleotides: TGTGCCATCATGACAGGGGGGAGGGGTGAGCAGTTCTTC.

This chain links TRBV4-3 with TRBJ2-7; 10 bases match TRBD1. The V segment lost 3 bases and the J segment 6 bases; nucleotides outside the gene matches: 8. The germline CDR1 and CDR2 sequences are LGHNA and YSLEER. This CDR3 has 15 amino acids. The CDR3 spells CASSQTDRGQVEQYF. CDR3 nucleotides: TGCGCCAGCAGCCAGACAGACAGGGGGCAGGTCGAGCAGTACTTC.